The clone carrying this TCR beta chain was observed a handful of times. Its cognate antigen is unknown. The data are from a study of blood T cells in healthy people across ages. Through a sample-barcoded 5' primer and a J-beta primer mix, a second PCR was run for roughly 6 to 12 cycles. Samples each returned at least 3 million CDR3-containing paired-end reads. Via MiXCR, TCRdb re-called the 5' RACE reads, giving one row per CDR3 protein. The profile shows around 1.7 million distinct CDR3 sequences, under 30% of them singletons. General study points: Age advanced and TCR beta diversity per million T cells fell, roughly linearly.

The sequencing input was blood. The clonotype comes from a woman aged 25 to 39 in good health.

The CDR3 region is CASSFPTGGGDTQYF. CDR3 nucleotide sequence: TGTGCCAGCAGCTTCCCTACAGGGGGCGGAGATACGCAGTATTTT. This chain links TRBV7-8 with TRBJ2-3, with 9 bases matching TRBD1. This CDR3 contains 15 residues. Germline CDR1 is SGHVS and CDR2 is FQNEAQ. Trimming at V came to 3 bases and at J to 5 bases, leaving 6 bases not matched to a gene.